Listed here are 15 T cell receptor beta chains from one sample, sequenced in a study of identical twins. TCRdb independently ran MiXCR on the 5' RACE reads; one entry per CDR3 protein. The profile shows roughly 260,000 distinct CDR3 sequences, about 7.5% of them singletons. These data also formed part of another study, on yellow fever vaccine responses in identical twins.

The sample consisted of CD8+ T cells sorted from blood. These receptors came from a woman aged 18-29 years in good health.

This clonotype was observed a handful of times. The chain has TRBV29-1 and TRBJ1-1; 9 positions agree with TRBD1. The V segment lost 6 bases and the J segment 3 bases; nucleotides outside the gene matches: 11. This CDR3 has 15 residues. Germline CDR1 reads SQVTM; CDR2 reads ANQGSEA. CDR3 DNA: TGCAGCGTAGCGAGTCCTGACAGGGGGGACACTGAAGCTTTCTTT. Protein product: CSVASPDRGDTEAFF.

This clonotype was counted between two and nine times. The chain combines TRBV28 with TRBJ2-6, with D maybe TRBD1 (5 bases). Trimming stripped 5 bases from V and 4 bases from J, with 15 bases between. This CDR3 contains 16 residues. CDR1 is MDHEN, CDR2 SYDVKM, per germline. CDR3 DNA sequence: TGTGCCAGCAGTGGTCAGGGCCTGGGGGGGGCCAACGTCCTGACTTTC. Translation: CASSGQGLGGANVLTF.

Turning to this clonotype: A much larger clone is a single base away; this may be a read error. This chain uses TRBV29-1 with TRBJ2-2, with D possibly matching TRBD2 (5 bases). From germline, CDR1 is SQVTM and CDR2 ANQGSEA. The CDR3 is 11 residues long. This CDR3 reads CSVTIAGELVF. In DNA, the CDR3 is TGCAGCGTTACCATAGCCGGGGAGCTGGTTTTT.

The CDR3 sequence: CSVDGESEQYF. CDR3 coding DNA: TGCAGCGTTGACGGGGAATCGGAGCAGTACTTC. The chain uses TRBV29-1 and TRBJ2-7; D is possibly TRBD2 (5 bases). This CDR3 has 11 residues. CDR1 and CDR2 from the germline V gene are SQVTM and ANQGSEA. Trimming shortened V by 3 bases and J by 7 bases, and 10 bases separated the two germline ends.

This clonotype was detected ten times or more. The rearrangement uses TRBV11-1 and TRBJ1-1, with D unclear. The CDR3 runs to 14 residues. Germline V CDR1 and CDR2: SGHAT, FQDESV (reference sequence). Trimming left V 2 bases short and J 0 bases short, with 7 bases between. CDR3 DNA sequence: TGTGCCAGCAGCTTAACCCTGATGAACACTGAAGCTTTCTTT. This encodes CASSLTLMNTEAFF.

Many counts were recorded for this clonotype. The CDR3 coding sequence is TGCGCCAGCAGCCCCATGGTGGGCAATGAGCAGTTCTTC. Translating gives CASSPMVGNEQFF. The rearrangement links TRBV4-1 to TRBJ2-1, with D hard to call. Germline V CDR1 and CDR2: MGHRA, YSYEKL. The V and J ends lost 4 bases and 6 bases respectively, with 10 bases between them. The CDR3 runs 13 residues.

This clonotype has a handful of counts. This chain uses TRBV3-1 with TRBJ2-7, with 11 bases identical to TRBD2. The CDR3 runs to 15 residues. Unmatched junction bases numbered 5, after V lost 4 bases and J lost 3 bases. In germline, CDR1 is LGHDT, CDR2 YNNKEL (reference sequence). CDR3 bases: TGTGCCAGCAGCCCCTCGACTAGCGGGAACTACGAGCAGTACTTC. Its protein product is CASSPSTSGNYEQYF.

This clonotype appeared many times. The rearrangement uses TRBV20-1 and TRBJ2-3; TRBD2 agrees at 10 bases. Germline CDR1 and CDR2: DFQATT and SNEGSKA (reference sequence). The CDR3 contains 14 residues. V gave up 5 bases and J gave up 4 bases; unmatched junction bases: 6. The DNA of the CDR3 is TGCAGTGCTTTCAGCGGGAGGGTCTCAGATACGCAGTATTTT. It codes for CSAFSGRVSDTQYF.

The table lists this clonotype with a few counts. CDR3 DNA sequence: TGTGCCAGCAGACTCTCTAGCGGGAAGAGCTCCTACAATGAGCAGTTCTTC. Residues: CASRLSSGKSSYNEQFF. The chain uses TRBV12-3 or TRBV12-4 and TRBJ2-1; 9 nucleotides align to TRBD2. J was trimmed by 0 bases and V by 6 bases; bases with no gene match: 9. The CDR3 has 17 amino acids.

The V gene is TRBV5-1, the J gene TRBJ2-2, with D perhaps assigned TRBD1 or TRBD2 (5 bases each). Looked up from germline, CDR1 is SGHRS and CDR2 is YFSETQ. The CDR3 is 16 amino acids. V was pared by 3 bases and J by 1 base, with 13 bases between. The CDR3 here is CASSWGIDQNTGELFF. The CDR3 nucleotides are TGCGCCAGCAGCTGGGGGATCGATCAGAACACCGGGGAGCTGTTTTTT.

This clonotype was counted many times. This rearrangement joins TRBV29-1 to TRBJ2-1; 10 bases map to TRBD2. Looked up from germline, CDR1 is SQVTM and CDR2 is ANQGSEA. The CDR3 length is 15 residues. Germline trimming cut 0 bases from V and 9 bases from J; bases unmatched to any gene: 8. The CDR3 spells CSVEDPSGRASEQFF. DNA of the CDR3: TGCAGCGTTGAAGATCCCAGCGGGAGGGCCTCTGAGCAGTTCTTC.

This clonotype appeared a few times. The V gene is TRBV5-1, the J gene TRBJ2-3; 11 bases are a match to TRBD2. After removal of 0 bases from V and 3 bases from J, the junction contained 12 bases not matched to a gene. This CDR3 is 19 amino acids long. Germline assignment: CDR1 SGHRS and CDR2 YFSETQ. CDR3 in DNA: TGCGCCAGCAGCTTGGCCCAAGTTATAGCGGGGGGGAGGACAGATACGCAGTATTTT. It specifies CASSLAQVIAGGRTDTQYF. Complete variable domain (other parts from reference TRBV5-1 and TRBJ2-3): KAGVTQTPRYLIKTRGQQVTLSCSPISGHRSVSWYQQTPGQGLQFLFEYFSETQRNKGNFPGRFSGRQFSNSRSEMNVSTLELGDSALYLCASSLAQVIAGGRTDTQYFGPGTRLTVL.

This clonotype was counted many times. CDR3 loop: CASSLENEQYV. The CDR3 DNA reads TGCGCCAGCAGCTTAGAAAACGAGCAGTACGTC. The rearrangement uses TRBV5-1 and TRBJ2-7, with no clear D. There are 11 residues in the CDR3. CDR1 and CDR2 from the germline V gene are SGHRS and YFSETQ. V lost 2 bases and J 5 bases, leaving 5 bases between the germline ends.

A word on this clonotype: The junction differs from germline at one of its ends, possibly a read error. The chain employs TRBV28 and TRBJ2-1, with TRBD1 matching over 8 bases. CDR1 MDHEN and CDR2 SYDVKM come from the germline V gene. CDR3 length: 15 amino acids. Here the CDR3 DNA reads TGTGCCAGCAGCTTATCGACAGGGGTTACGAATGAGCAGTTCTTC. As protein: CASSLSTGVTNEQFF.

This clonotype was seen a few times. The rearrangement links TRBV4-1 to TRBJ2-2; no reliable D call. The V and J ends lost 5 bases and 4 bases respectively, with 17 bases between them. Germline lookup yields CDR1 MGHRA and CDR2 YSYEKL. CDR3 size: 16 residues. In DNA form, the CDR3 reads TGCGCCAGCAGCACCCGGACGTCGGGTCCCACCGGGGAGCTGTTTTTT. Protein: CASSTRTSGPTGELFF.